This entry lists 11 T cell receptor beta chains sequenced from one sample in a study of T-cell memory formation after mild COVID-19. TCRdb itself ran the 5' RACE reads through MiXCR, one entry per CDR3 protein. This table has 250,000 to 350,000 distinct CDR3 sequences, roughly 19% appearing once. The sample taken for sequencing was PBMCs or a T cell subset sorted from them (not recorded which). Receptor source: a young man who had mild COVID-19 (a few samples of this study predate the infection). Cell type and time point are not known.

This sequence joins TRBV7-2 and TRBJ2-6; D remains unclear. V gave up 5 bases and J gave up 0 bases, with 14 bases separating them. Germline V gives CDR1 SGHTA, CDR2 FQGNSA. This CDR3 has 17 residues. The CDR3, as DNA: TGTGCCAGCAGCCCCCAAACTGCTATCTCTGGGGCCAACGTCCTGACTTTC. Encoded protein: CASSPQTAISGANVLTF.

The chain employs TRBV7-8 and TRBJ2-2; D might be TRBD1 or TRBD2, each matching 5 bases. This CDR3 region has 15 residues. Trimming cost V 1 base and J 5 bases, with 11 bases left between them. Germline loops: CDR1 SGHVS, CDR2 FQNEAQ. CDR3 in amino acids: CASSLVPGRTGELFF. The CDR3 DNA reads as TGTGCCAGCAGCTTAGTGCCGGGGCGAACCGGGGAGCTGTTTTTT.

DNA of the CDR3: TGCGCCAGCAGCGGGGGGGGGCCAATGAACACTGAAGCTTTCTTT. Translated: CASSGGGPMNTEAFF. The gene calls are TRBV5-1 and TRBJ1-1; possible D gene TRBD1, 6 bases. V shed 4 bases and J shed 0 bases, with 13 bases lying between them. The CDR3 has 15 residues. CDR1 SGHRS and CDR2 YFSETQ come from the germline V gene.

This clonotype was seen more than once but under ten times. The V call is TRBV6-6, the J call TRBJ1-5; maybe TRBD1 (5 bases). Germline CDR1 MNHNY, CDR2 SVGAGI (reference sequence). Trimming left V 2 bases short and J 2 bases short, with 13 bases between. The CDR3 is 16 amino acids. CDR3 sequence (DNA): TGTGCCAGCAGTTACATGAGGGGAATGGGCAATCAGCCCCAGCATTTT. This encodes CASSYMRGMGNQPQHF.

This clonotype has at least ten counts. The chain joins TRBV11-2 to TRBJ1-4; TRBD1 is a possible D gene (5 bases). CDR3 length equals 13 residues. Germline V gives CDR1 SGHAT, CDR2 FQNNGV. Trimming took off 5 bases at V and 6 bases at J, with 10 bases between the two ends. The CDR3 region is CASSGRGDEKLFF. The CDR3 bases are TGTGCCAGCAGCGGAAGGGGAGATGAAAAACTGTTTTTT.

This clonotype showed up just a few times. The V gene is TRBV18, the J gene TRBJ1-5, with 7 bases matching TRBD1. J lost 5 bases, V lost 4 bases, and 8 bases had no gene match. The CDR3 extends over 15 amino acids. Germline V CDR1 and CDR2: KGHSH, LQKENI. CDR3 coding DNA: TGTGCCAGCTCACTCTCGACAGGGCGTGATCAGCCCCAGCATTTT. Protein product: CASSLSTGRDQPQHF. Looking up the rest from reference TRBV18 and TRBJ1-5 gives the full variable domain: NAGVMQNPRHLVRRRGQEARLRCSPMKGHSHVYWYRQLPEEGLKFMVYLQKENIIDESGMPKERFSAEFPKEGPSILRIQQVVRGDSAAYFCASSLSTGRDQPQHFGDGTRLSIL.

In this sample, this clonotype turned up a few times. The chain uses TRBV5-5 and TRBJ2-7; no clear D. Germline assignment: CDR1 SGHKS and CDR2 YYEKEE (reference sequence). Between the trimmed V and J ends, which lost 3 bases and 4 bases, there was a span of 14 bases. CDR3 size: 14 residues. The CDR3 loop reads CASSSSVGPYEQYV. The CDR3 bases are TGTGCCAGCAGCTCCTCCGTAGGGCCATACGAGCAGTACGTC.

This clonotype was observed a few times. The chain is built from TRBV4-1 and TRBJ1-3; 9 bases agree with TRBD1. CDR3 length: 15 residues. Germline V gene sequence: CDR1 MGHRA, CDR2 YSYEKL. With 4 bases clipped from V and 4 bases from J, the junction kept 5 bases outside the gene matches. The CDR3 sequence: CASSPTGTGGNTIYF. The CDR3 coding sequence is TGCGCCAGCAGCCCAACCGGGACAGGGGGAAACACCATATATTTT.

This clonotype was seen only a few times. The rearrangement joins TRBV6-2 or TRBV6-3 to TRBJ1-1; tentatively, D is TRBD1 (6 bases). The CDR3 extends over 13 amino acids. V was pared by 6 bases and J by 4 bases, with 12 bases between. Germline V CDR1 and CDR2: MNHEY, SVGEGT. The CDR3 region is CASSDRSPTEAFF. The CDR3 DNA is TGTGCCAGCAGCGACAGGTCGCCCACTGAAGCTTTCTTT.

The J gene is TRBJ2-3, the V gene TRBV24-1, with 7 bases matching TRBD1. Losses at the gene ends were 3 bases for V and 2 bases for J; bases not matched to a gene: 4. The germline V gene encodes CDR1 KGHDR and CDR2 SFDVKD. The CDR3 is made up of 15 amino acids. CDR3 coding DNA: TGTGCCACCAGTGATCCGGGACAGATCACAGATACGCAGTATTTT. Protein sequence: CATSDPGQITDTQYF.

This clonotype has more than one count but fewer than ten. This rearrangement joins TRBV30 to TRBJ1-1; no reliable D call. The germline V gene has CDR1 GTSNPN and CDR2 SVGIG (reference sequence). CDR3 length: 11 amino acids. The CDR3 nucleotides read TGTGCTTGTCACCGGAACACTGAAGCTTTCTTT. Its translation: CACHRNTEAFF. Filled out from reference TRBV30 and TRBJ1-1, the complete variable domain reads SQTIHQWPATLVQPVGSPLSLECTVEGTSNPNLYWYRQAAGRGLQLLFYSVGIGQISSEVPQNLSASRPQDRQFILSSKKLLLSDSGFYLCACHRNTEAFFGQGTRLTVV.